The source of this T cell receptor beta chain is a study of blood T cell repertoires in COVID-19. About the research overall: Sites across the United States, Italy and Spain contributed samples from acute and convalescent COVID-19.

Participants' own reports of clinical history determined their cohort assignment. For recovered donors of Cohort 3, there were two negative PCRs, clearance, or symptom resolution. The germline V gene has CDR1 LNHDA and CDR2 SQIVND (reference sequence). V was pared by 8 bases and J by 1 base, with 7 bases of the junction left unmatched. The CDR3 covers 15 residues. Clones were read by immunoSEQ multiplex PCR, and TCRdb kept only the in-frame ones, dropping some. The sample shows 150,000 or so clones, over 80% of them seen only once. V is TRBV19 and J is TRBJ2-3, with 9 bases identical to TRBD1. The TCR sequence derives from a woman aged 55-69 years who had recovered from COVID-19. Sequenced material: PBMCs or T cells enriched from blood (not recorded which). CDR3 protein: CASSAWDRGTDTQYF. CDR3 sequence (DNA): TGTGCCAGTTCGGCTTGGGACAGGGGCACAGATACGCAGTATTTT.